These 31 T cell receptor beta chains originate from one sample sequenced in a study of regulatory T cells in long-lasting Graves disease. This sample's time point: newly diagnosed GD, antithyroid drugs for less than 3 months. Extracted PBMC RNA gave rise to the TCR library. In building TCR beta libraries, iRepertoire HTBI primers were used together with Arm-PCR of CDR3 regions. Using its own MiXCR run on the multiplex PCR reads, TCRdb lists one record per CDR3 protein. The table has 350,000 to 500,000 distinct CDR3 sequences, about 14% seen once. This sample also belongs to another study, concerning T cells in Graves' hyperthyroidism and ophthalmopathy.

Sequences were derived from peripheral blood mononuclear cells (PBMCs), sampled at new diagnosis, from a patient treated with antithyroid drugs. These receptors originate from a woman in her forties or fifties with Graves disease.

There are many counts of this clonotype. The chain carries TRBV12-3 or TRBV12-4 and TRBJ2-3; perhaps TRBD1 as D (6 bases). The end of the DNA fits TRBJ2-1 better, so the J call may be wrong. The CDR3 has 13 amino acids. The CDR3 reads CASSLNGGDEQFF. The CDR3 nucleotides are TGTGCCAGCAGTTTGAATGGGGGCGATGAGCAGTTCTTC.

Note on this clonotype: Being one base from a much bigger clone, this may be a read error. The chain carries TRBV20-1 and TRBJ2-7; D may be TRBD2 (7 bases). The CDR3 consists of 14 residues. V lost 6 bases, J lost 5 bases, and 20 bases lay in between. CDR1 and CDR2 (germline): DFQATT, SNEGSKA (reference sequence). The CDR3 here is CSAGAGVSPDEQYF. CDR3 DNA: TGCAGTGCGGGGGCGGGAGTATCTCCCGACGAGCAGTACTTC.

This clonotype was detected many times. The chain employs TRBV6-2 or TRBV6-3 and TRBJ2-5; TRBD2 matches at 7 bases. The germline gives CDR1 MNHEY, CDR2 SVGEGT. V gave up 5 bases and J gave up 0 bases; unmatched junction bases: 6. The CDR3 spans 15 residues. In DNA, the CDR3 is TGTGCCAGCAGTGGAGCCGGACTAGACCAAGAGACCCAGTACTTC. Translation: CASSGAGLDQETQYF.

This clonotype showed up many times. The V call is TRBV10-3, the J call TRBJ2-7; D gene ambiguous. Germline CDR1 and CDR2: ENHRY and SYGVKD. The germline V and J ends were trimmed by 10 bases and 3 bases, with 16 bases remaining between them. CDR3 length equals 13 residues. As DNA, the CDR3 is TGTGCCACCCATCTTGCCCCTGGCTACGAGCAGTACTTC. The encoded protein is CATHLAPGYEQYF.

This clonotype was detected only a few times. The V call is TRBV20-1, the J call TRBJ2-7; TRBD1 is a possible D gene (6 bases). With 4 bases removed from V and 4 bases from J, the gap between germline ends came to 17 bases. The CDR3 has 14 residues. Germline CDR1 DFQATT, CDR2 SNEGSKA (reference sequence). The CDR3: CSANPTGPGYEQYF. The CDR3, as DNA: TGCAGTGCTAACCCGACAGGCCCGGGGTACGAGCAGTACTTC.

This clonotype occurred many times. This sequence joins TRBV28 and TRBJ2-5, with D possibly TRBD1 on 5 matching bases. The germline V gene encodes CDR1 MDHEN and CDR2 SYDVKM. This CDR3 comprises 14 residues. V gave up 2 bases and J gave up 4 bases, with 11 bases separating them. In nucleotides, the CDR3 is TGTGCCAGCAGTTTAAACAGGATTGGAGAGACCCAGTACTTC. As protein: CASSLNRIGETQYF.

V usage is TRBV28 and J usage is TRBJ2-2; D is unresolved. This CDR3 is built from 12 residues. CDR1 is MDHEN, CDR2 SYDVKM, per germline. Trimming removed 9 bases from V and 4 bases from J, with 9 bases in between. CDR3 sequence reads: CASFLGTGELFF. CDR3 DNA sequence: TGTGCCAGTTTCCTAGGCACCGGGGAGCTGTTTTTT.

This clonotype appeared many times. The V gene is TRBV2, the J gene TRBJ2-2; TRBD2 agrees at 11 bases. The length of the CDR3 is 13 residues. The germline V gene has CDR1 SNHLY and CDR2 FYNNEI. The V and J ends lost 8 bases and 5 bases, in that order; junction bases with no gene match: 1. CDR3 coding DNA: TGTGCCAGCTCTAGCGGGAGGACCGGGGAGCTGTTTTTT. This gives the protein CASSSGRTGELFF.

DNA of the CDR3: TGTGCCAGCAGCCTGGGGACTAGCGGTGGGGAGCAGTACTTC. Encoded protein: CASSLGTSGGEQYF. V usage is TRBV7-9 and J usage is TRBJ2-7, with 11 bases that match TRBD2. The CDR3 extends over 14 amino acids. The germline CDR1 and CDR2 sequences are SEHNR and FQNEAQ (reference sequence). V dropped 5 bases and J dropped 7; count of bases not matched to a gene: 7. The whole variable domain, remainder taken from reference TRBV7-9 and TRBJ2-7, is DTGVSQNPRHKITKRGQNVTFRCDPISEHNRLYWYRQTLGQGPEFLTYFQNEAQLEKSRLLSDRFSAERPKGSFSTLEIQRTEQGDSAMYLCASSLGTSGGEQYFGPGTRLTVT.

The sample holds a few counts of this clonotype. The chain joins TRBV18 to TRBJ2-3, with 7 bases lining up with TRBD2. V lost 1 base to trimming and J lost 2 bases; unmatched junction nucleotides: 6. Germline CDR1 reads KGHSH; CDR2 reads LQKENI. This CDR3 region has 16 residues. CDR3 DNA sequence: TGTGCCAGCTCACCACAGAGCGGGACCACCACAGATACGCAGTATTTT. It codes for CASSPQSGTTTDTQYF. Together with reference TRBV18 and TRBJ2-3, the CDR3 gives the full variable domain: NAGVMQNPRHLVRRRGQEARLRCSPMKGHSHVYWYRQLPEEGLKFMVYLQKENIIDESGMPKERFSAEFPKEGPSILRIQQVVRGDSAAYFCASSPQSGTTTDTQYFGPGTRLTVL.

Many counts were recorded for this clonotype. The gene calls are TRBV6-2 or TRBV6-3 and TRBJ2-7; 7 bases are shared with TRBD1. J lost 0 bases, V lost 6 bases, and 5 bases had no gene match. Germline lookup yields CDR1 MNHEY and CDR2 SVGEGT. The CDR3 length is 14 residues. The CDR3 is CASRSGTVSYEQYF. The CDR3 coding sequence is TGTGCCAGCAGATCCGGGACAGTCTCCTACGAGCAGTACTTC.

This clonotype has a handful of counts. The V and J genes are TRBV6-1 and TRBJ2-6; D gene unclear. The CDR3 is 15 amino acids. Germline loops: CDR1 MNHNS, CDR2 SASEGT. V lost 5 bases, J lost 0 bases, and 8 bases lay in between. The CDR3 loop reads CASSKGDSGANVLTF. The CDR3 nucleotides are TGTGCCAGCAGTAAAGGAGACTCTGGGGCCAACGTCCTGACTTTC.

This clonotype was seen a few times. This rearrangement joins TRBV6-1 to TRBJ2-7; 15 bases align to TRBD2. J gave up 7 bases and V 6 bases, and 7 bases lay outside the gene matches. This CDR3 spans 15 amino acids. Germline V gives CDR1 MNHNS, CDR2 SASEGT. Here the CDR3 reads CASRVGLAGGSEQYF. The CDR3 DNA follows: TGTGCCAGCAGAGTAGGACTAGCGGGAGGGAGTGAGCAGTACTTC.

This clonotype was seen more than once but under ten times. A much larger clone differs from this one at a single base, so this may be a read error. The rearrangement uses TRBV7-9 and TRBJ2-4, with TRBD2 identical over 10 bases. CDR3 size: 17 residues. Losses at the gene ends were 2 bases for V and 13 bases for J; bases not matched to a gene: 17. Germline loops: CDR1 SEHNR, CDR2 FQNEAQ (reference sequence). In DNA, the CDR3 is TGTGCCAGCAGCTTACTCAGCGGGGGGGCCTTCGCCGGGTACCAGTACTTC. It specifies CASSLLSGGAFAGYQYF.

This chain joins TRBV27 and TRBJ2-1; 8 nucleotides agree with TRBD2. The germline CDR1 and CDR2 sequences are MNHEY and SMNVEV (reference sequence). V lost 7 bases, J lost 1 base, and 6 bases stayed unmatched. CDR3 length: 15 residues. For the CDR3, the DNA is TGTGCCAGCACTAGCGGGCGGGGGTCCTACAATGAGCAGTTCTTC. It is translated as CASTSGRGSYNEQFF.

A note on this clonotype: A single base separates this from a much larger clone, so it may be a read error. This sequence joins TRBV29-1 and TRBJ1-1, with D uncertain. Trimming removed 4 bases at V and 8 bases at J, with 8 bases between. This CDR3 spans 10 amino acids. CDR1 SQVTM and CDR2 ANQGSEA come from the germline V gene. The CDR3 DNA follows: TGCAGCGTTGCTAGACGGGAAGCTTTCTTT. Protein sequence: CSVARREAFF.

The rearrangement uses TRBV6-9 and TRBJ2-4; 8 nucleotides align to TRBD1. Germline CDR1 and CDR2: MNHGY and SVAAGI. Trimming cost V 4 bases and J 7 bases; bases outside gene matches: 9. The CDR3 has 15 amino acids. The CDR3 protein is CASSFPLDRVNIQYF. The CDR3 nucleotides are TGTGCCAGCAGTTTTCCACTGGACAGGGTGAACATTCAGTACTTC.

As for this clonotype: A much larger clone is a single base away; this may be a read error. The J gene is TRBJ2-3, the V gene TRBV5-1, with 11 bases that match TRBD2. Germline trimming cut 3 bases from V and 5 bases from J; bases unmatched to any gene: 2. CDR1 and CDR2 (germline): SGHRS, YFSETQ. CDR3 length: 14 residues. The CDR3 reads CASSWGLAVDTQYF. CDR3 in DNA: TGCGCCAGCAGCTGGGGACTAGCGGTAGATACGCAGTATTTT.

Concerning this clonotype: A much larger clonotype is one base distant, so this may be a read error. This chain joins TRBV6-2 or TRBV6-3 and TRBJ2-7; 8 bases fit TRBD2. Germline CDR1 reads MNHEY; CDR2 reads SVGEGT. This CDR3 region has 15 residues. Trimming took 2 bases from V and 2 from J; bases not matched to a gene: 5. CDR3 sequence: CASSYDPAGAYEQYF. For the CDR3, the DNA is TGTGCCAGCAGTTACGACCCAGCGGGGGCCTACGAGCAGTACTTC.

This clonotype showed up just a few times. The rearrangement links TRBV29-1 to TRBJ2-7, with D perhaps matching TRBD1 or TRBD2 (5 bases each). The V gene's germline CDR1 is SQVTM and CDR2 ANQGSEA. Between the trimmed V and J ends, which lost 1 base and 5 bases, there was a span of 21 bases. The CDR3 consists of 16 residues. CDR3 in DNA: TGCAGCGTTGAAGGGGGTCGGGACGGAAGGGCCAACGAGCAGTACTTC. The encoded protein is CSVEGGRDGRANEQYF.

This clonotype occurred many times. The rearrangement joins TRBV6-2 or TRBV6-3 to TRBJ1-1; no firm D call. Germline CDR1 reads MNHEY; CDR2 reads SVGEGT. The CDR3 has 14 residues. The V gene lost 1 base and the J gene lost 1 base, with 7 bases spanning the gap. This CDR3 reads CASSYFTSNTEAFF. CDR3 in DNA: TGTGCCAGCAGTTACTTTACGTCGAACACTGAAGCTTTCTTT.

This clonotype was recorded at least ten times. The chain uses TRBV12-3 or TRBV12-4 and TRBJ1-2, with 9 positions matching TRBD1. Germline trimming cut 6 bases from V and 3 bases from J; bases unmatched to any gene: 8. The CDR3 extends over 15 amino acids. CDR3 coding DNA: TGTGCCAGCAGCTGGGACAGGGTGCACGACTATGGCTACACCTTC. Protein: CASSWDRVHDYGYTF.

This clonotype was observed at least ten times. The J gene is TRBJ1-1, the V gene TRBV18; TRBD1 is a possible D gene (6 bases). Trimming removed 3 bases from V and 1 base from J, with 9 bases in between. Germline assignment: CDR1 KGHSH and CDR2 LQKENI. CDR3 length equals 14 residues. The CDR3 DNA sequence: TGTGCCAGCTCACCGGGACACACGAACACTGAAGCTTTCTTT. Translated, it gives CASSPGHTNTEAFF.

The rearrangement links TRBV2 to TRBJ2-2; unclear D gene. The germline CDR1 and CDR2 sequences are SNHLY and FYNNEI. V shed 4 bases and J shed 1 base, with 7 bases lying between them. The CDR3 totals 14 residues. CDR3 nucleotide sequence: TGTGCCAGCAGTGGACCGCGGAACACCGGGGAGCTGTTTTTT. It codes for CASSGPRNTGELFF.

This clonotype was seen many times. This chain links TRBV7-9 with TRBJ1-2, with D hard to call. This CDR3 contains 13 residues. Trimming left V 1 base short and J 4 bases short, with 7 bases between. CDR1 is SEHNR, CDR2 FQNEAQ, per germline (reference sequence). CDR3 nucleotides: TGTGCCAGCAGCTTAGGTCCCAGCTATGGCTACACCTTC. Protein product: CASSLGPSYGYTF.

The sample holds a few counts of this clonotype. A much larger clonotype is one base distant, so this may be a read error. DNA of the CDR3: TGTGCCAGCGGGCTAGCGGGAGGCGGACGCGAGCAGTACTTC. Translated: CASGLAGGGREQYF. The rearrangement joins TRBV6-2 or TRBV6-3 to TRBJ2-7; the match to TRBD2 covers 11 bases. Germline V gene data show CDR1 as MNHEY and CDR2 as SVGEGT. The ends lost 8 bases at V and 6 bases at J; junction bases unmatched: 9. This CDR3 comprises 14 residues.

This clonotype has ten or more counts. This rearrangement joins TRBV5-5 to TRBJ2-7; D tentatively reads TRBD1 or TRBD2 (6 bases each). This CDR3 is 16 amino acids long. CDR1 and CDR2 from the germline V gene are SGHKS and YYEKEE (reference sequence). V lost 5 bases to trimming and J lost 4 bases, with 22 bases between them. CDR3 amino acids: CASRKGGGSGLYEQYF. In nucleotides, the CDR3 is TGTGCCAGCAGAAAAGGGGGAGGATCGGGGCTTTACGAGCAGTACTTC. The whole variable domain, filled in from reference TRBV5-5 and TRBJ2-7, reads DAGVTQSPTHLIKTRGQQVTLRCSPISGHKSVSWYQQVLGQGPQFIFQYYEKEERGRGNFPDRFSARQFPNYSSELNVNALLLGDSALYLCASRKGGGSGLYEQYFGPGTRLTVT.

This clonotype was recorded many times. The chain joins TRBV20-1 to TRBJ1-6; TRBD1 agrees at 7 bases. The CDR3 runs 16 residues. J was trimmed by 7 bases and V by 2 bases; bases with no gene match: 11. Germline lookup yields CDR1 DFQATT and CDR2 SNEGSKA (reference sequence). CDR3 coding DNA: TGCAGTGCTAGAAACCAGGGGGTAGGATTGAATTCACCCCTCCACTTT. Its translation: CSARNQGVGLNSPLHF.

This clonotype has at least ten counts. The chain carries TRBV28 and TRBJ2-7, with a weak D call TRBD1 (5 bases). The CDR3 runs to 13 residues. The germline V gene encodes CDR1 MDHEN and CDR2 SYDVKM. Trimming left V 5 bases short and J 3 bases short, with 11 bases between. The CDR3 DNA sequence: TGTGCCAGCAGTCCCCCCCAGGGCTACGAGCAGTACTTC. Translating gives CASSPPQGYEQYF.

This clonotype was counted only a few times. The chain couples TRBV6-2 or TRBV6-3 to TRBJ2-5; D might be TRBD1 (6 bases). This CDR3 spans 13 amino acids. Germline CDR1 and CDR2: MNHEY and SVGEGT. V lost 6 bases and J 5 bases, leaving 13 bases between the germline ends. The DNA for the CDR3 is TGTGCCAGCAGACTGGACAGCCGGGAGACCCAGTACTTC. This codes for CASRLDSRETQYF.

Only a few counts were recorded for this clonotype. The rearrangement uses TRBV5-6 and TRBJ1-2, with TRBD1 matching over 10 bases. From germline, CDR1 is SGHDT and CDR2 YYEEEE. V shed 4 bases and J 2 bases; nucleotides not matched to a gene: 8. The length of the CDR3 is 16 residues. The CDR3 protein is CASSPPGQGHNYGYTF. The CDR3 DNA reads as TGTGCCAGCAGCCCCCCGGGACAGGGGCACAACTATGGCTACACCTTC.